The 20 T cell receptor beta chains below come from one sample, sequenced in a study of identical twins. TCRdb processed the 5' RACE reads anew with MiXCR; each CDR3 protein has one entry. Among 15,000 to 20,000 distinct CDR3 sequences listed, roughly 70% were seen once. Sequenced material: memory (CD45RO+) T cells sorted from blood. These receptors all stem from a woman younger than 35 in good health. This table probably holds off-target reads from a library built for another chain.

The rearrangement joins TRBV2 to TRBJ2-1, with a possible D match to TRBD2 (5 bases). Germline-derived CDR1 and CDR2 are SNHLY and FYNNEI. V lost 6 bases to trimming and J lost 2 bases, with 17 bases between them. The CDR3 runs 16 residues. CDR3 in amino acids: CASSPGRGGPYNEQFF. DNA for the CDR3: TGTGCCAGCAGCCCGGGCAGAGGCGGGCCCTACAATGAGCAGTTCTTC.

The rearrangement uses TRBV28 and TRBJ2-5; 8 bases agree with TRBD1. CDR3 length: 13 amino acids. V shed 6 bases and J 5 bases; nucleotides not matched to a gene: 5. Germline V gives CDR1 MDHEN, CDR2 SYDVKM. The CDR3: CASSSDRGETQYF. The DNA of the CDR3 is TGTGCCAGCAGCTCTGACAGGGGCGAGACCCAGTACTTC.

This clonotype has more than one count but fewer than ten. CDR3 nucleotide sequence: TGTGCCAGCAGCAAAAAGGGAGGCCATCCCCGCACAGATACGCAGTATTTT. Its translation: CASSKKGGHPRTDTQYF. The chain combines TRBV21-1 with TRBJ2-3; TRBD2 was called by the table and not checked on the DNA. TRBV21-1 is tagged as a pseudogene. The CDR3 length is 17 residues.

This clonotype has a handful of counts. The chain combines TRBV7-2 with TRBJ2-1; TRBD2 might be the D (5 bases). This CDR3 comprises 13 residues. Between the trimmed V and J ends, which lost 5 bases and 0 bases, there was a span of 5 bases. The V gene's germline CDR1 is SGHTA and CDR2 FQGNSA. The CDR3 coding sequence is TGTGCCAGCAGCGGGAGCTCCTACAATGAGCAGTTCTTC. Its protein product is CASSGSSYNEQFF.

This clonotype was counted a single time. This chain links TRBV4-3 with TRBJ2-7, with 7 bases fitting TRBD1. J gave up 2 bases and V 1 base, and 2 bases lay outside the gene matches. Looked up from germline, CDR1 is LGHNA and CDR2 is YSLEER. The CDR3 totals 14 residues. DNA for the CDR3: TGCGCCAGCAGCCAAGGCAGGGGGACCTACGAGCAGTACTTC. This gives the protein CASSQGRGTYEQYF.

The chain employs TRBV10-3 and TRBJ2-7, with D perhaps TRBD1 (7 bases). With 6 bases removed from V and 6 bases from J, the gap between germline ends came to 21 bases. This CDR3 has 15 amino acids. CDR1 is ENHRY, CDR2 SYGVKD, per germline. As DNA, the CDR3 is TGTGCCATCAGCCTAGGACAGGAGGGAGCTTCCGAGCAGTACTTC. Protein sequence: CAISLGQEGASEQYF.

This chain links TRBV10-2 with TRBJ2-3; no reliable D call. Trimming removed 0 bases from V and 6 bases from J, with 10 bases in between. The germline V gene has CDR1 WSHSY and CDR2 SAAADI. This CDR3 has 14 amino acids. The CDR3 DNA sequence: TGCGCCAGCAGTGAGTCGGGTAGGGTTGATACGCAGTATTTT. It specifies CASSESGRVDTQYF.

By its share, this clonotype is medium-sized. No DNA is shown, since the ends of the CDR3 on it are uncertain; the CDR3 is the one TCRdb lists. The chain joins TRBV2 to TRBJ1-1. Including both end residues, the CDR3 is 13 amino acids long. The V gene's germline CDR1 is SNHLY and CDR2 FYNNEI. The CDR3 is CASILARNTEAFF.

The CDR3 sequence is CASSLLRTEQETQYF. CDR3 in DNA: TGTGCCAGCAGCTTGCTAAGGACAGAGCAAGAGACCCAGTACTTC. The J gene is TRBJ2-5, the V gene TRBV5-6, with TRBD1 as a possible D gene (6 bases). This CDR3 contains 15 residues. The germline V and J ends were trimmed by 1 base and 2 bases, with 12 bases remaining between them. CDR1 is SGHDT and CDR2 is YYEEEE in the germline V gene. Using reference TRBV5-6 and TRBJ2-5 for the parts outside the CDR3, the full variable domain is DAGVTQSPTHLIKTRGQQVTLRCSPKSGHDTVSWYQQALGQGPQFIFQYYEEEERQRGNFPDRFSGHQFPNYSSELNVNALLLGDSALYLCASSLLRTEQETQYFGPGTRLLVL.

The J gene is TRBJ2-1, the V gene TRBV2; 11 positions agree with TRBD2. The CDR3 runs to 13 residues. Germline CDR1 and CDR2: SNHLY and FYNNEI. V was pared by 6 bases and J by 9 bases, with 4 bases of the junction left unmatched. This CDR3 is CASRGSGRGEQFF. As DNA, the CDR3 is TGTGCCAGCAGGGGTAGCGGGAGGGGTGAGCAGTTCTTC. Together with reference TRBV2 and TRBJ2-1, the CDR3 gives the full variable domain: EPEVTQTPSHQVTQMGQEVILRCVPISNHLYFYWYRQILGQKVEFLVSFYNNEISEKSEIFDDQFSVERPDGSNFTLKIRSTKLEDSAMYFCASRGSGRGEQFFGPGTRLTVL.

As concerns this clonotype: The junction and the germline gene differ at one end; a read error may be behind it. The CDR3 region is CSARPSRSGNTIYF. The CDR3 DNA sequence: TGCAGTGCTAGACCCAGTCGCTCTGGGAACACCATATATTTT. The genes are TRBV20-1 and TRBJ1-3; D call uncertain. The germline V gene has CDR1 DFQATT and CDR2 SNEGSKA (reference sequence). The CDR3 sequence is 14 residues long.

The V call is TRBV29-1, the J call TRBJ2-3; 11 bases are shared with TRBD2. V shed 6 bases and J 8 bases; nucleotides not matched to a gene: 7. This CDR3 is 13 amino acids long. Per the germline V gene, CDR1 is SQVTM and CDR2 is ANQGSEA. The CDR3 protein is CSVTSGSWGTQYF. For the CDR3, the DNA is TGCAGCGTCACTAGCGGGAGTTGGGGTACGCAGTATTTT.

This sequence joins TRBV24-1 and TRBJ2-1, with a weak D call TRBD2 (5 bases). Trimming shortened V by 5 bases and J by 7 bases, and 14 bases separated the two germline ends. The germline V gene has CDR1 KGHDR and CDR2 SFDVKD. This CDR3 spans 14 amino acids. CDR3 amino acids: CATSGNGGLNEQFF. The CDR3 DNA follows: TGTGCCACCAGTGGAAACGGCGGGCTGAATGAGCAGTTCTTC.

The chain carries TRBV12-3 or TRBV12-4 and TRBJ1-1; D possibly corresponds to TRBD1 (5 bases). The CDR3 is made up of 13 amino acids. V lost 6 bases and J 11 bases, leaving 19 bases between the germline ends. Here the CDR3 reads CASRQTGTDLAFF. CDR3 nucleotide sequence: TGTGCCAGCAGGCAGACCGGGACTGATCTTGCTTTCTTT.

This clonotype was recorded a few times. This chain joins TRBV20-1 and TRBJ2-1, with D possibly matching TRBD2 (6 bases). The CDR3 length is 14 residues. With 6 bases removed from V and 3 bases from J, the gap between germline ends came to 15 bases. CDR1 is DFQATT, CDR2 SNEGSKA, per germline (reference sequence). The CDR3 loop reads CSALAPRNYNEQFF. The CDR3 DNA follows: TGCAGTGCACTAGCCCCTCGTAACTACAATGAGCAGTTCTTC.

This clonotype turned up a few times. The J gene is TRBJ1-1, the V gene TRBV6-5, with TRBD1 matching 7 bases. This CDR3 comprises 13 residues. CDR1 is MNHEY and CDR2 is SVGAGI in the germline V gene. With V trimmed by 2 bases and J by 7 bases, 4 bases remained unmatched. CDR3 region: CASSYTRTGEAFF. CDR3 coding DNA: TGTGCCAGCAGTTACACACGGACAGGTGAAGCTTTCTTT.

This chain connects TRBV3-1 to TRBJ2-6; D is ambiguous. V was pared by 0 bases and J by 2 bases, with 8 bases between. The germline V gene encodes CDR1 LGHDT and CDR2 YNNKEL (reference sequence). The CDR3 consists of 16 residues. CDR3 residues: CASSQDAGPGANVLTF. The CDR3 region has the DNA TGTGCCAGCAGCCAAGATGCCGGGCCTGGGGCCAACGTCCTGACTTTC.

With regard to this clonotype: One junction end does not reproduce the germline sequence, and a read error may be involved. Here the CDR3 DNA reads TGTGCCACCAGTGATTGGGGGAGGGCCCAGGTCTTC. Protein sequence: CATSDWGRAQVF. The chain joins TRBV24-1 to TRBJ2-1; TRBD2 matches at 7 bases. The CDR3 contains 12 residues. From germline, CDR1 is KGHDR and CDR2 SFDVKD.

This clonotype was seen only a few times. The chain uses TRBV28 and TRBJ2-1; D remains unclear. Trimming removed 4 bases from V and 0 bases from J, with 10 bases in between. Per germline, CDR1 MDHEN and CDR2 SYDVKM. The CDR3 consists of 15 residues. The CDR3 sequence: CASSYAMGSYNEQFF. CDR3 nucleotide sequence: TGTGCCAGCAGTTACGCTATGGGCTCCTACAATGAGCAGTTCTTC. Full variable domain (missing parts from reference TRBV28 and TRBJ2-1): DVKVTQSSRYLVKRTGEKVFLECVQDMDHENMFWYRQDPGLGLRLIYFSYDVKMKEKGDIPEGYSVSREKKERFSLILESASTNQTSMYLCASSYAMGSYNEQFFGPGTRLTVL.

The V and J genes are TRBV6-1 and TRBJ2-1, with D possibly matching TRBD2 (5 bases). Trimming pared 9 bases from V and 10 bases from J, leaving 10 bases between. The CDR3 totals 10 residues. Germline V gene sequence: CDR1 MNHNS, CDR2 SASEGT. The CDR3 nucleotides read TGTGCCAGTCGCTCGGGAGAGCAGTTCTTC. Its translation: CASRSGEQFF.